The sequence of this TCR beta chain was determined in a study of blood T cell repertoires in COVID-19. About the study: The samples span acute and convalescent COVID-19 from the United States, Italy and Spain.

Per the original data handling: Amplification of reference gene primers provided the estimated nucleated cell counts. Repertoires were generated with immunoSEQ multiplex PCR, while TCRdb's copy carries only in-frame clones and drops some. V, J and clone size are those of that table, while D and trimming were read from the DNA. This sample has fewer than 120,000 clones, with around four fifths found just once. V was clipped by 4 bases and J by 3 bases; unmatched bases: 7. Germline lookup yields CDR1 MNHEY and CDR2 SMNVEV (reference sequence). The CDR3 is made up of 15 amino acids. The chain couples TRBV27 to TRBJ2-7; 9 bases are shared with TRBD1. The receptor's source is a woman aged 55-70 years with acute or convalescent COVID-19. What was sequenced was peripheral blood. CDR3 amino acids: CASSSPGQGYYEQYF. The CDR3 bases are TGTGCCAGCAGTTCCCCGGGACAGGGCTACTACGAGCAGTACTTC.